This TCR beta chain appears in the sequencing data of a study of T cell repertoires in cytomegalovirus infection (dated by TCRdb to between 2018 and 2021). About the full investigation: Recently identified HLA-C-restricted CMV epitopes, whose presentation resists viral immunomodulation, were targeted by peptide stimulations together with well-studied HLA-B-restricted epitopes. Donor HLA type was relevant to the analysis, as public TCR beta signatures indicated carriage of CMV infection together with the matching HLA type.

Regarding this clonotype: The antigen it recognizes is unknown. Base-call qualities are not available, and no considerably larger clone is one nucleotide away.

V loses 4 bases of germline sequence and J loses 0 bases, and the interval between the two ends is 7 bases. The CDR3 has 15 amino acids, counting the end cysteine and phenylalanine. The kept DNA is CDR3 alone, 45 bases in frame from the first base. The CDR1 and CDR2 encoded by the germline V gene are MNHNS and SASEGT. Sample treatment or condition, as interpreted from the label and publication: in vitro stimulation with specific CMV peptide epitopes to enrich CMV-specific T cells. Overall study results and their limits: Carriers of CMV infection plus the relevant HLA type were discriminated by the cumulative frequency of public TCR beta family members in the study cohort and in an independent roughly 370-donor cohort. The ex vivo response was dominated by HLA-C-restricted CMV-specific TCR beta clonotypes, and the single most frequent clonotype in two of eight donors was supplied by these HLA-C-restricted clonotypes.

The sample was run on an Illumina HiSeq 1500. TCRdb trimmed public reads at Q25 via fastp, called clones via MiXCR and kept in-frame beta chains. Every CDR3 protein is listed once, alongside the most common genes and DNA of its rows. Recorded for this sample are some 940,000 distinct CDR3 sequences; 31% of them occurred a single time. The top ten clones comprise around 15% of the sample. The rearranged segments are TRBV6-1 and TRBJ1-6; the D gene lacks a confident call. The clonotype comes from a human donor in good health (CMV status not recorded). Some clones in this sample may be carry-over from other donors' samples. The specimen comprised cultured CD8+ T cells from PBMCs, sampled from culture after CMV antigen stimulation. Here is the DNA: TGTGCCAGCAGTGCCAGAGGCTCCTATAATTCACCCCTCCACTTT. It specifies CASSARGSYNSPLHF.